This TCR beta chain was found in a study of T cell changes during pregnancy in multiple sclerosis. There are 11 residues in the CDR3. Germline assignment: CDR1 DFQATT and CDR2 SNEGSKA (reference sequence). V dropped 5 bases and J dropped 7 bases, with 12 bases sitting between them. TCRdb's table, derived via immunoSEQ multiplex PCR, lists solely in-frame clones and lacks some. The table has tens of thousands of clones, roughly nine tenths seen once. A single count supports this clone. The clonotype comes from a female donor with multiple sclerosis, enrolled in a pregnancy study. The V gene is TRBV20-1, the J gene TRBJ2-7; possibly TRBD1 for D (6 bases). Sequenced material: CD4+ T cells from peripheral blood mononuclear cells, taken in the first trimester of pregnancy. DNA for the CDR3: TGCAGTGCTTCTACTACAGGGGAGCAGTACTTC. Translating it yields CSASTTGEQYF.